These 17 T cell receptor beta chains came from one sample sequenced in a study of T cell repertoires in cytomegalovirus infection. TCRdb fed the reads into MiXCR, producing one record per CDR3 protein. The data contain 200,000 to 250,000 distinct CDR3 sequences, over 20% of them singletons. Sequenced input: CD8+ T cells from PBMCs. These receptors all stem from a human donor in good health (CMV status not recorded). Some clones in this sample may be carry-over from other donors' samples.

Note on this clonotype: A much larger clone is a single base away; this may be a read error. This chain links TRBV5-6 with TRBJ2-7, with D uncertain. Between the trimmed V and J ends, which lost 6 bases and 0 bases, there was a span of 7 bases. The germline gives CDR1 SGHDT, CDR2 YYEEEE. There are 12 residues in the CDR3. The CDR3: CASNGTSYEQYF. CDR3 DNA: TGTGCCAGCAACGGTACCTCCTACGAGCAGTACTTC.

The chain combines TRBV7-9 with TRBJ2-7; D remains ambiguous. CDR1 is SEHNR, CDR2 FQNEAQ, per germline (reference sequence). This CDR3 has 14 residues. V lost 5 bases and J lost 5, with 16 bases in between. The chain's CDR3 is CASSPNIGGDEQYF. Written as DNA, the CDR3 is TGTGCCAGCAGCCCCAACATTGGCGGCGACGAGCAGTACTTC.

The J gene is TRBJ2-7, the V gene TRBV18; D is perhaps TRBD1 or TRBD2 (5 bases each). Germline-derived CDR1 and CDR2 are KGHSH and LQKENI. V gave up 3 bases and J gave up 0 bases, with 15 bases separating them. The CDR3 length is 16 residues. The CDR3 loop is CASSPSGPTSSYEQYF. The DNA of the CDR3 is TGTGCCAGCTCACCTTCGGGACCCACGAGCTCCTACGAGCAGTACTTC.

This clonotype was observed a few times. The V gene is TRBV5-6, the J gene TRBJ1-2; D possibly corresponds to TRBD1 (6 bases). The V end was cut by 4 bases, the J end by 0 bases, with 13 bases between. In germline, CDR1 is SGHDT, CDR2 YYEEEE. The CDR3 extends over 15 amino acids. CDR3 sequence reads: CASSAQGQANYGYTF. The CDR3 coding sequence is TGTGCCAGCAGCGCACAGGGACAAGCTAACTATGGCTACACCTTC.

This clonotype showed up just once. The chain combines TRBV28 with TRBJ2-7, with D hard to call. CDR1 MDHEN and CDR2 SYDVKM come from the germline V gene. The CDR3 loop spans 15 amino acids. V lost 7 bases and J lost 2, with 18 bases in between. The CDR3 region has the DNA TGTGCCAGCACGAAGTACCATGGGCGAACCTACGAGCAGTACTTC. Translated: CASTKYHGRTYEQYF.

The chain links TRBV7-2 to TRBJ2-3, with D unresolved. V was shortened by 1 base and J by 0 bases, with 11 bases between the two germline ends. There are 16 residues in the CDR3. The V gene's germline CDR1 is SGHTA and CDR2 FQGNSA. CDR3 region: CASSLVRISSTDTQYF. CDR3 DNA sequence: TGTGCCAGCAGCTTAGTCCGGATTTCTAGCACAGATACGCAGTATTTT. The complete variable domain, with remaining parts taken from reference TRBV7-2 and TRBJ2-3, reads GAGVSQSPSNKVTEKGKDVELRCDPISGHTALYWYRQSLGQGLEFLIYFQGNSAPDKSGLPSDRFSAERTGGSVSTLTIQRTQQEDSAVYLCASSLVRISSTDTQYFGPGTRLTVL.

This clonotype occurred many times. CDR3 in amino acids: CASSPGTATYEQYF. CDR3 nucleotides: TGTGCCAGCAGCCCCGGGACAGCCACCTACGAGCAGTACTTC. The gene calls are TRBV12-3 or TRBV12-4 and TRBJ2-7; 7 nucleotides align to TRBD1. This CDR3 region has 14 residues. V gave up 6 bases and J gave up 2 bases; unmatched junction bases: 7.

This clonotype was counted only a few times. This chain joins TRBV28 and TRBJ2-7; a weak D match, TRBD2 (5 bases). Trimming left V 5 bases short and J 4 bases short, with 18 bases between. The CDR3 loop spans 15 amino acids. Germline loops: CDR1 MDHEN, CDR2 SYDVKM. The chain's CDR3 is CASSPPVEVWYEQYF. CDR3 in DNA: TGTGCCAGCAGTCCCCCCGTGGAGGTATGGTACGAGCAGTACTTC.

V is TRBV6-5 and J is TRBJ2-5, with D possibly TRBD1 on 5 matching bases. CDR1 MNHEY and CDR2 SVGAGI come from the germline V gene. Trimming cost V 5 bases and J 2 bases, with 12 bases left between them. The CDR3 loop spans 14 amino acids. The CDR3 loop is CASSLTDTQETQYF. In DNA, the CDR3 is TGTGCCAGCAGTCTGACAGACACTCAAGAGACCCAGTACTTC.

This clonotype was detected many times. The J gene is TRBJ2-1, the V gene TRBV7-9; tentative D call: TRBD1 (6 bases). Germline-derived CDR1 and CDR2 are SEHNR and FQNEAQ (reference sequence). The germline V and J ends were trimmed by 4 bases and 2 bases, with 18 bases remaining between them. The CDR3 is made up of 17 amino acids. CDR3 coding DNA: TGTGCCAGCAGCTCGAACAGGGTCTTCGGGACCTACAATGAGCAGTTCTTC. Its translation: CASSSNRVFGTYNEQFF.

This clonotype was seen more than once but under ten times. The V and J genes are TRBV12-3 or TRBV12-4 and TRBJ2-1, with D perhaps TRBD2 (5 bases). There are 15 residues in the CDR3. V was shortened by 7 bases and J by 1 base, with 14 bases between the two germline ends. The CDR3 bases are TGTGCCAGCAACTACAGAGAGGGATCCTACAATGAGCAGTTCTTC. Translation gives CASNYREGSYNEQFF.

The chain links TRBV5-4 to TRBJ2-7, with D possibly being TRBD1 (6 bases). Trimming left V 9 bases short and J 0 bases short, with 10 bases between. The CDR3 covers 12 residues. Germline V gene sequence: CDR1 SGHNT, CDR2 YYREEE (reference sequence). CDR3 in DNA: TGTGCCACGACAGGATCCTCCTACGAGCAGTACTTC. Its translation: CATTGSSYEQYF.

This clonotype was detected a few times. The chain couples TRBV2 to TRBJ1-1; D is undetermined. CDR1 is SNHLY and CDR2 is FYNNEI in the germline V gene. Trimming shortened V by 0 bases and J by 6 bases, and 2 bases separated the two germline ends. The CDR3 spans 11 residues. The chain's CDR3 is CASSEAAEAFF. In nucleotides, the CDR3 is TGTGCCAGCAGTGAAGCGGCTGAAGCTTTCTTT.

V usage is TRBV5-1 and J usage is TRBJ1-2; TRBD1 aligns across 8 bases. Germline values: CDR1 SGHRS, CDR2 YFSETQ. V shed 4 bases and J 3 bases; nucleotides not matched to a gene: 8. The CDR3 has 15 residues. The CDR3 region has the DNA TGCGCCAGCAGCGCCCTCGGGACAGGTTACTATGGCTACACCTTC. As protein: CASSALGTGYYGYTF.

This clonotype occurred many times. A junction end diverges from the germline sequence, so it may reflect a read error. In DNA, the CDR3 is TGTGCCAGCAGCTTAGTCTCAGATACGCAGTATTTT. Its translation is CASSLVSDTQYF. V usage is TRBV12-3 or TRBV12-4 and J usage is TRBJ2-3; the D is unclear. The CDR3 length is 12 residues.

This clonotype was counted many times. In nucleotides, the CDR3 is TGTGCCAGCAGCCCGTCCAGGGTTGTGAACACTGAAGCTTTCTTT. Translating gives CASSPSRVVNTEAFF. The V call is TRBV7-3, the J call TRBJ1-1, with D tentatively TRBD1 (5 bases). Trimming stripped 5 bases from V and 0 bases from J, with 13 bases between. This CDR3 has 15 residues. Germline CDR1 SGHTA, CDR2 FQGTGA.

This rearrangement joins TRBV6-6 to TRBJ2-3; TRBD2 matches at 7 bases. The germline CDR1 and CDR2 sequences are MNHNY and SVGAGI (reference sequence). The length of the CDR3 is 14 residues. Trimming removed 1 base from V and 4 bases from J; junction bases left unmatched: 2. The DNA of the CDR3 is TGTGCCAGCAGTTACTATGGGGGGGCAGATACGCAGTATTTT. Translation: CASSYYGGADTQYF.